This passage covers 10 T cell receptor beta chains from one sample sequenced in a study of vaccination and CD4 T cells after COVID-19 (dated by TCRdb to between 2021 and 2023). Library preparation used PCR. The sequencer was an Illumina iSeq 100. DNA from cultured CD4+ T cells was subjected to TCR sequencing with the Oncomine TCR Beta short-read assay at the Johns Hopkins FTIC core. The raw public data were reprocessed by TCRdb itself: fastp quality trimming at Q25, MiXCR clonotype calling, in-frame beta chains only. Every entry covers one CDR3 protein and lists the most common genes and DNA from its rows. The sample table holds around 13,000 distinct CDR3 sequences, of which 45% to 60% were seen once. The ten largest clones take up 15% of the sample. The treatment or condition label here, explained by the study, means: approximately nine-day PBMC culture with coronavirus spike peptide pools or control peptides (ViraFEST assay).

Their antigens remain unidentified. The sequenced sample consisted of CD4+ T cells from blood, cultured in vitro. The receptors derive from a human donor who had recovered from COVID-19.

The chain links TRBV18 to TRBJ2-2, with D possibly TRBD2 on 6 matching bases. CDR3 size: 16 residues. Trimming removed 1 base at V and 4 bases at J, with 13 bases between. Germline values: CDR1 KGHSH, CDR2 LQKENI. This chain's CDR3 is CASSPLVAGTTGELFF. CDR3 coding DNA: TGTGCCAGCTCACCACTGGTGGCGGGAACCACCGGGGAGCTGTTTTTT.

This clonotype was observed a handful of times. CDR3 sequence reads: CASSLGTGDQETQYF. As DNA, the CDR3 is TGTGCCAGCAGCTTAGGTACAGGGGATCAAGAGACCCAGTACTTC. This sequence joins TRBV11-3 and TRBJ2-5; 7 positions match TRBD1. Trimming took 1 base from V and 2 from J; bases not matched to a gene: 4. Germline V gene data show CDR1 as SGHNT and CDR2 as YENEEA. The CDR3 covers 15 residues.

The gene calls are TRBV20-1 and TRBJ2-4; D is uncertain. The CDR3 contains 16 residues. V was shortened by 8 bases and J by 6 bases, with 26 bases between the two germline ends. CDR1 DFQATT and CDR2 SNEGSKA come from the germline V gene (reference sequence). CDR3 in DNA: TGCAGTACCTCCCTGTCGGGCCTCACCCGTCGAAACATTCAGTACTTC. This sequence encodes CSTSLSGLTRRNIQYF.

The CDR3 is CASSPISGHEQYF. The CDR3 bases are TGTGCCAGCAGCCCGATTAGCGGCCACGAGCAGTACTTC. This chain links TRBV28 with TRBJ2-7; D is possibly TRBD2 (6 bases). This CDR3 contains 13 residues. V was trimmed by 6 bases and J by 5 bases, leaving 14 bases between them. Germline V gene data show CDR1 as MDHEN and CDR2 as SYDVKM. The complete variable domain, with remaining parts taken from reference TRBV28 and TRBJ2-7, reads DVKVTQSSRYLVKRTGEKVFLECVQDMDHENMFWYRQDPGLGLRLIYFSYDVKMKEKGDIPEGYSVSREKKERFSLILESASTNQTSMYLCASSPISGHEQYFGPGTRLTVT.

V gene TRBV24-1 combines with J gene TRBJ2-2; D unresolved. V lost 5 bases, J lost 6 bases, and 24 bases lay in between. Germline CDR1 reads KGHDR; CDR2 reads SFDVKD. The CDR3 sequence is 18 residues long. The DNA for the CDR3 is TGTGCCACCAGTGGTCTATACGGGCCGCAGAACAACGCCGGGGAGCTGTTTTTT. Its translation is CATSGLYGPQNNAGELFF.

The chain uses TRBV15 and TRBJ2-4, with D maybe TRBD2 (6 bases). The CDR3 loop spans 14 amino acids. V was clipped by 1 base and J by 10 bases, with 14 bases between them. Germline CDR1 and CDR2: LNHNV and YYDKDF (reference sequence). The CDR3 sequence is CATSRARAGRIQYF. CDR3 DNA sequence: TGTGCCACCAGCAGAGCTCGGGCGGGGCGTATTCAGTACTTC.

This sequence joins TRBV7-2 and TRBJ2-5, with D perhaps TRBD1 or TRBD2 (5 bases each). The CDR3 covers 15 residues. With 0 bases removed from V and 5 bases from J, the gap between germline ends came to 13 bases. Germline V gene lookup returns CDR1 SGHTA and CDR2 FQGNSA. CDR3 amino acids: CASSLAGTRGETQYF. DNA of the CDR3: TGTGCCAGCAGCTTAGCCGGGACCCGAGGGGAGACCCAGTACTTC.

The CDR3 loop reads CSASVAEVRRGYTF. CDR3 nucleotide sequence: TGCAGTGCTAGCGTGGCAGAAGTACGTCGTGGCTACACCTTC. The chain is built from TRBV20-1 and TRBJ1-2, with no clear D. Deletions cut 3 bases from V and 7 bases from J, with 18 bases between. Looked up from germline, CDR1 is DFQATT and CDR2 is SNEGSKA (reference sequence). The length of the CDR3 is 14 residues.

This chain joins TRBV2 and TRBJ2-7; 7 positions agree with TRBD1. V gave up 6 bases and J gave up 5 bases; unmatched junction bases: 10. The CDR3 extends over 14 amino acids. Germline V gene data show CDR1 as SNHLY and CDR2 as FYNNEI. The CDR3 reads CASRPRQGTHEQYF. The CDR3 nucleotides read TGTGCCAGCAGACCCAGACAGGGAACCCACGAGCAGTACTTC.

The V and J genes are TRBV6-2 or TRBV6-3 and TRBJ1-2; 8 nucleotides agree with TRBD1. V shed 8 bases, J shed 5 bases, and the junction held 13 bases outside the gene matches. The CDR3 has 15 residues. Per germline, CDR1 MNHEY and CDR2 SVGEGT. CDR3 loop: CASSNPRTGRYGYTF. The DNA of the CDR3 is TGTGCCAGCTCCAATCCTCGGACAGGGCGGTATGGCTACACCTTC.